A selection of T cell receptor beta chains follows, all from one sample in a study of shared clonotypes between healthy human individuals. Produced via immunoSEQ multiplex PCR; TCRdb's table is partial and in-frame only. The sample includes about 2.3 million clones, just under 95% of them seen just once. The sequenced material came from naive CD4+ T cells from PBMCs. The receptor source for this set is a man aged 18 to 30 in good health. Some clones in this sample may be carry-over from other donors' samples. CDR3s include the opening cysteine and the closing phenylalanine or tryptophan. D genes are given only for firm matches. The size entry is marked missing in some rows and otherwise reads once, few, many or a size class.

TGTGCCATCAGTGGGGACAGGGTAAATCGGAACTATGGCTACACCTTC,CAISGDRVNRNYGYTF,TRBV10-3,TRBD1,TRBJ1-2,NA
TGTGCCAGCAGCTTAGTCCCTAGCGGGAGGAACACCGGGGAGCTGTTTTTT,CASSLVPSGRNTGELFF,TRBV7-6,TRBD2,TRBJ2-2,NA
TGTGCCAGCAGTTTAAATCGAGCGGGGCTGGGGGCCTACGAGCAGTACTTC,CASSLNRAGLGAYEQYF,TRBV27,TRBD2,TRBJ2-7,NA
TGCGCCAGCAGCCAAGTCGCAGGGGTGAACACTGAAGCTTTCTTT,CASSQVAGVNTEAFF,TRBV4-3,NA,TRBJ1-1,NA
TGTGCCAGCCGAGTGGAGCCAACTGAAGCTTTCTTT,CASRVEPTEAFF,TRBV28,NA,TRBJ1-1,NA
TGTGCCAGCAGCGCGGGAAGGTCCTACAATGAGCAGTTCTTC,CASSAGRSYNEQFF,TRBV6-5,NA,TRBJ2-1,NA
TGCGCCAGCAGCTTGGAGGGACTCATACCAAGAGGGTCCTACAATGAGCAGTTCTTC,CASSLEGLIPRGSYNEQFF,TRBV5-1,NA,TRBJ2-1,NA
TGTGCCAGCACTACCCGACTGCGGGGGCGCCACAATGAGCAGTTCTTC,CASTTRLRGRHNEQFF,TRBV27,NA,TRBJ2-1,NA
TGTGCCAGCAGTTTATCCGGGTTGGGCAGGGGGCAGGTGGACGAGCAGTACTTC,CASSLSGLGRGQVDEQYF,TRBV27,TRBD1,TRBJ2-7,NA
TGTGCCAGCAGAGACCCGGGACAGGGCGCCAAAAACATTCAGTACTTC,CASRDPGQGAKNIQYF,TRBV27,TRBD1,TRBJ2-4,NA
TGTGCCAGCAGGGTCGGACAGGGTTACTACGAGCAGTACTTC,CASRVGQGYYEQYF,TRBV28,TRBD1,TRBJ2-7,NA
TGTGCCAGAAGCCGGCCTTGGGACAGCTATACGGTGCAGTACTTC,CARSRPWDSYTVQYF,TRBV5-3,TRBD1,TRBJ2-7,NA
TGTGCCAGTAGTAGGGGACTAGTAGCCTACAATGAGCAGTTCTTC,CASSRGLVAYNEQFF,TRBV19,TRBD2,TRBJ2-1,NA
TGTGCCAGCGAGACAGGGCCGGGAAACACCATATATTTT,CASETGPGNTIYF,TRBV28,TRBD1,TRBJ1-3,NA
TGTGCCAGCACCACCTCTGTGGGGAGCTCTGGAAACACCATATATTTT,CASTTSVGSSGNTIYF,TRBV28,NA,TRBJ1-3,NA
TGCGCCAGCAGCTTGAGACTAGCTACGGCGGGGGAGCTGTTTTTT,CASSLRLATAGELFF,TRBV5-1,TRBD2,TRBJ2-2,NA
TGTGCCAGCAGTGAGGGGACAGGGGGGTTCCGAAATCAGCCCCAGCATTTT,CASSEGTGGFRNQPQHF,TRBV6-1,TRBD1,TRBJ1-5,once
TGTGCCAGCAGCCGTTGGGAAAAAGAGACCCAGTACTTC,CASSRWEKETQYF,TRBV7-9,NA,TRBJ2-5,NA
TGTGCCTGGAGCCTGGGACAGGGTATTGAAGCTTTCTTT,CAWSLGQGIEAFF,TRBV30,TRBD1,TRBJ1-1,NA
TGTGCCAGCAGGAAGGGACAGGGATACTCCTACGAGCAGTACTTC,CASRKGQGYSYEQYF,TRBV6-6,TRBD1,TRBJ2-7,NA
TGTGCCAGCAGTTCCCTAGGAGCCGGGGGGCGGGAGCAGTACTTC,CASSSLGAGGREQYF,TRBV27,NA,TRBJ2-7,NA
TGCAGCGTCATACAGGACAATCAGCCCCAGCATTTT,CSVIQDNQPQHF,TRBV29-1,NA,TRBJ1-5,NA
TGTGCCAGCAGCCCCGGGACTAGCGGGAGGGCCCGTCCCCTCAATGAGCAGTTCTTC,CASSPGTSGRARPLNEQFF,TRBV21-1,NA,TRBJ2-1,NA
TGTGCCAGCAGGTGGGGGACCCTGCCTGACGAGCAGTACTTC,CASRWGTLPDEQYF,TRBV5-6,NA,TRBJ2-7,NA
TGTGCCAGCAGCCAAGCGCCGGTTATGGCTGGCGGCTACACCTTC,CASSQAPVMAGGYTF,TRBV14,NA,TRBJ1-2,NA
TGTGCTACCCGGGACAGGGGGACCGGGGAGCTGTTTTTT,CATRDRGTGELFF,TRBV12-5,TRBD1,TRBJ2-2,NA
TGTGCCAGCAGTATAGCGGGAGCGGAAGATACGCAGTATTTT,CASSIAGAEDTQYF,TRBV2,TRBD2,TRBJ2-3,NA
TGTGCCAGCAGTCCGGAAACTGGGAGACCTACCTACGAGCAGTACTTC,CASSPETGRPTYEQYF,TRBV27,NA,TRBJ2-7,NA
TGCGCCAGCAGCTTGGACCCAGCGGGAGTCGGCAATGAGCAGTTCTTC,CASSLDPAGVGNEQFF,TRBV5-1,TRBD2,TRBJ2-1,NA
TGTGCCAGCAGCTTCCAGCGCTGGGAGCAGTTCTTC,CASSFQRWEQFF,TRBV7-2,NA,TRBJ2-1,NA
TGCGCCAGCAGCCAGGGACTAGCGGGAGCCTACGAGCAGTACTTC,CASSQGLAGAYEQYF,TRBV4-1,TRBD2,TRBJ2-7,NA
TGTGCCAGCGGGGGTGGGTCGCATCAGCCCCAGCATTTT,CASGGGSHQPQHF,TRBV2,NA,TRBJ1-5,few